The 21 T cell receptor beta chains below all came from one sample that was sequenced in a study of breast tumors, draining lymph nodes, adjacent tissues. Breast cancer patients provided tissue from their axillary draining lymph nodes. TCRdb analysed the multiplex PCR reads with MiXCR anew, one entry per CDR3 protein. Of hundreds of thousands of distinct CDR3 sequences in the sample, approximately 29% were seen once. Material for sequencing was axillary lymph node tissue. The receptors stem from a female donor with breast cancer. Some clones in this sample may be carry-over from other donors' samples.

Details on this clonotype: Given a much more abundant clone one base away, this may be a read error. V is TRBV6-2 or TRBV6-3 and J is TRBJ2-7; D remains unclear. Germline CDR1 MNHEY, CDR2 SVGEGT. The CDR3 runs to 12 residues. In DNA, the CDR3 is TGTGCCAGCAATCGGGTTTCCTGCGAGCAGTACTTC. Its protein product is CASNRVSCEQYF.

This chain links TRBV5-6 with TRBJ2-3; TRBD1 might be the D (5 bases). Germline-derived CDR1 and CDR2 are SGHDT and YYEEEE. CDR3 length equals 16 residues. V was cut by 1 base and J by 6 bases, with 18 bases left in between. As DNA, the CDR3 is TGTGCCAGCAGCTTGTGGTTGGATCTAGGGGCGGATACGCAGTATTTT. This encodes CASSLWLDLGADTQYF.

Written as DNA, the CDR3 is TGTGCCAGCAGCCAAGATTTGCTAGCGGGAGGGCCGAGGGTTAAAGATACGCAGTATTTT. Protein product: CASSQDLLAGGPRVKDTQYF. The chain couples TRBV14 to TRBJ2-3, with 12 bases identical to TRBD2. The CDR3 totals 20 residues. V trimming: 0 bases; J trimming: 5 bases; junction bases outside the gene matches: 15. Germline CDR1 is SGHDN and CDR2 is FVKESK.

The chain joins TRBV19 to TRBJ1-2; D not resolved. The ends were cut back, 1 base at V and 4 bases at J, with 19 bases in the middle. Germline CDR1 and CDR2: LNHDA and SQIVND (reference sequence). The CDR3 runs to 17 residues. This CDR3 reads CASSIGTASTGGYGYTF. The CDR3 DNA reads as TGTGCCAGTAGTATAGGGACTGCGAGCACGGGAGGCTATGGCTACACCTTC.

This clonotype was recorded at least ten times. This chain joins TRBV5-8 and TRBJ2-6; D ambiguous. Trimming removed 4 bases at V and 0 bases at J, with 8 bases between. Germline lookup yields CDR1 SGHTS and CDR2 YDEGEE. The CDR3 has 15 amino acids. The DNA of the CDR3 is TGTGCCAGCAGCCCCGGCCCCTCTGGGGCCAACGTCCTGACTTTC. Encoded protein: CASSPGPSGANVLTF.

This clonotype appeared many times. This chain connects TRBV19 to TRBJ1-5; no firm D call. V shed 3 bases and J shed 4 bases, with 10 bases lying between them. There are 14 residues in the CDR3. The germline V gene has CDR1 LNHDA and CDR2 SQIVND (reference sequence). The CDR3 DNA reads TGTGCCAGTAGTATCTCACGGATGAATCAGCCCCAGCATTTT. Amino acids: CASSISRMNQPQHF.

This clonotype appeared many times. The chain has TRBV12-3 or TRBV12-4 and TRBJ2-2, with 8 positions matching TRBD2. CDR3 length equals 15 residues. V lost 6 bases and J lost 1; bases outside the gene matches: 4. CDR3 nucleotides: TGTGCCAGCAGACCACTAGCGGTGAACACCGGGGAGCTGTTTTTT. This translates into CASRPLAVNTGELFF.

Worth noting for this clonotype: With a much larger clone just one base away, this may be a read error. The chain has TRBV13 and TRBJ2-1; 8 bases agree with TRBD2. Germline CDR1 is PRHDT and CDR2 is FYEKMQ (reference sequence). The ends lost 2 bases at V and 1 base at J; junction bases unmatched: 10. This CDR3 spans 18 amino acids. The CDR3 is CASSLPKGLDLSYNEQFF. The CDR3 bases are TGTGCCAGCAGCTTACCGAAGGGACTAGATTTATCCTACAATGAGCAGTTCTTC.

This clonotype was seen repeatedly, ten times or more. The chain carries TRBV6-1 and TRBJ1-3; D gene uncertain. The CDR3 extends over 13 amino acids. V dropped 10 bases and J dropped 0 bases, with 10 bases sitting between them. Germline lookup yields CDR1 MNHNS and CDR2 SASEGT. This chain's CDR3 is CATTYNSGNTIYF. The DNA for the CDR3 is TGTGCCACCACTTACAACTCTGGAAACACCATATATTTT.

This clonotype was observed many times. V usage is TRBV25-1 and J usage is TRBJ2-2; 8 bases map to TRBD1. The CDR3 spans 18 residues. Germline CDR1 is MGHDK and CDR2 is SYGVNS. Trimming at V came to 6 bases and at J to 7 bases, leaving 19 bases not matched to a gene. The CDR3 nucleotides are TGTGCCAGCAGGGACAGGGTCTCAACCGGGCTAGCGATCGGGGAGCTGTTTTTT. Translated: CASRDRVSTGLAIGELFF.

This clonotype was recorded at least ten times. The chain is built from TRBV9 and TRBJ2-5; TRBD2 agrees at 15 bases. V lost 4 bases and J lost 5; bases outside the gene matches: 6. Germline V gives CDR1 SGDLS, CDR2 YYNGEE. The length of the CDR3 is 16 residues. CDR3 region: CASSSSGTSGRETQYF. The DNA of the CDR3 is TGTGCCAGCAGCTCCTCCGGGACTAGCGGGAGGGAGACCCAGTACTTC.

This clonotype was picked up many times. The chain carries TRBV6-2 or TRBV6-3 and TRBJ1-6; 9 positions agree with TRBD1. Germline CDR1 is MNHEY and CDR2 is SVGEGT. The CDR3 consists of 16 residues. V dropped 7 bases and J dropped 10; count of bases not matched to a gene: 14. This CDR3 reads CASITGGTGRQSPLHF. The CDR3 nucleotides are TGTGCCAGCATCACGGGGGGGACAGGGCGGCAGTCACCCCTCCACTTT.

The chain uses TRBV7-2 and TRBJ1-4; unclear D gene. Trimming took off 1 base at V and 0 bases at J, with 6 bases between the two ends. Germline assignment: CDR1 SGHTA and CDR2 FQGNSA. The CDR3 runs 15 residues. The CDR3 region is CASSLVGSTNEKLFF. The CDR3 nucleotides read TGTGCCAGCAGCTTAGTCGGGTCAACTAATGAAAAACTGTTTTTT.

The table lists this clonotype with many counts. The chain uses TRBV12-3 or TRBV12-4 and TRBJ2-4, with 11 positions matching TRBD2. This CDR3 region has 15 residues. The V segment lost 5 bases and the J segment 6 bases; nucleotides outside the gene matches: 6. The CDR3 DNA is TGTGCCAGCAGTCCCCCCGGGACTAGCGGAAACATTCAGTACTTC. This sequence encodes CASSPPGTSGNIQYF.

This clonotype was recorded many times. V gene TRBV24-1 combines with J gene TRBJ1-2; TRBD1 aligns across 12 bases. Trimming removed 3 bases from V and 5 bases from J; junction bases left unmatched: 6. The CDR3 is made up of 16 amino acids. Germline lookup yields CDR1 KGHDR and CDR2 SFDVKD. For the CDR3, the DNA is TGTGCCACCAGTGATGGGGGGACAGGGGGCGTATATGGCTACACCTTC. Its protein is CATSDGGTGGVYGYTF.

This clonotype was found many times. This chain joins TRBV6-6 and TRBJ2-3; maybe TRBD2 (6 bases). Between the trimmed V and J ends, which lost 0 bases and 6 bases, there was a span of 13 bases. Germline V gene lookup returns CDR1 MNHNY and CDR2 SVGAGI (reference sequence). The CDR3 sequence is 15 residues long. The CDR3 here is CASSYSLLAQDTQYF. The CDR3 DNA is TGTGCCAGCAGTTACTCACTACTAGCTCAGGATACGCAGTATTTT.

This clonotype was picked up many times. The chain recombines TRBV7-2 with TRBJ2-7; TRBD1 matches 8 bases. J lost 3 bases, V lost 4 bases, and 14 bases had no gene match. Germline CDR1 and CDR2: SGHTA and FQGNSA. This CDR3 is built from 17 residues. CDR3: CASSYNRGKFSYYEQYF. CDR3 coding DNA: TGTGCCAGCAGCTACAACAGGGGGAAGTTTAGCTACTACGAGCAGTACTTC.

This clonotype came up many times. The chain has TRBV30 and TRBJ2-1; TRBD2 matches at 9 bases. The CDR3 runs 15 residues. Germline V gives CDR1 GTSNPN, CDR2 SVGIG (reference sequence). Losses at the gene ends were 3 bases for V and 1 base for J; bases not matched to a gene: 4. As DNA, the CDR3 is TGTGCCTGGAGCCCGACTAGCGGATCCTACAATGAGCAGTTCTTC. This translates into CAWSPTSGSYNEQFF.

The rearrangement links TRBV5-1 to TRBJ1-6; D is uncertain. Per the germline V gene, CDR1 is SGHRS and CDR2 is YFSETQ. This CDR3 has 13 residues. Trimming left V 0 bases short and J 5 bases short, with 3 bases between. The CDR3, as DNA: TGCGCCAGCAGCTTGGGGGATAATTCACCCCTCCACTTT. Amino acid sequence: CASSLGDNSPLHF.

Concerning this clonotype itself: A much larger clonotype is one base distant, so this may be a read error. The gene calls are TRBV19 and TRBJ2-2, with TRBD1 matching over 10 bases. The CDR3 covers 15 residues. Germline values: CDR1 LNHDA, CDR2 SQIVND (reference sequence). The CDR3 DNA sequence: TGTGCCAGTAGTATAGACGGGACAGGGGCCGGGGAGCTGCTTTTT. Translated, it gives CASSIDGTGAGELLF.

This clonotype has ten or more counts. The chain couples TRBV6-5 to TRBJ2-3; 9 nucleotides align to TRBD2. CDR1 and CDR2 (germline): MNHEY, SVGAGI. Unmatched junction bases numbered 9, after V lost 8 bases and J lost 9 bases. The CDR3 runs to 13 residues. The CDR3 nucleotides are TGTGCCAGCGGGACTAGCCGGATGGGCACGCAGTATTTT. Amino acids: CASGTSRMGTQYF.